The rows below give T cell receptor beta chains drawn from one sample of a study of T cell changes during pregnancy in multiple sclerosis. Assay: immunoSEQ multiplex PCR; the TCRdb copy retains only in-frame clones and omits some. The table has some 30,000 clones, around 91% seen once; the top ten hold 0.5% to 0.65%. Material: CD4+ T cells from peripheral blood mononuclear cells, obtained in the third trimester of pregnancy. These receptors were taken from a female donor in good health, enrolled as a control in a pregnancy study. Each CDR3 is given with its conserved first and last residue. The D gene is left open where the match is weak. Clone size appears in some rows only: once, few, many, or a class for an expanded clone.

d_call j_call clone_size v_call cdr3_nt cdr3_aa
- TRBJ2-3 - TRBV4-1 TGCGCCAGCAGCACAAAACCACGGGACACCAGCACAGATACGCAGTATTTT CASSTKPRDTSTDTQYF
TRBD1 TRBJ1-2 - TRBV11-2 TGTGCCAGCAGCTTAGATGGGACAGGGGACTATGGCTACACCTTC CASSLDGTGDYGYTF
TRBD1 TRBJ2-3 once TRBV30 TGTGCCTGGAGTCTGGGACAGGGGAACACAGATACGCAGTATTTT CAWSLGQGNTDTQYF
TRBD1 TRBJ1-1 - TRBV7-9 TGTGCCATTCGAGAGGGGCCCCCCAGGGGGACTGAAGCTTTCTTT CAIREGPPRGTEAFF
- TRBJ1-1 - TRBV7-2 TGTGCCAGCAGCCCACTGACAGCCATCTCGGTAGCTTTCTTT CASSPLTAISVAFF
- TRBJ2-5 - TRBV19 TGTGCCAGTAGTCAAGGACTCGCTGAGACCCAGTACTTC CASSQGLAETQYF
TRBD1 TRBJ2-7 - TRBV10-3 TGTGCCATCAGTACCCGGGACAGTACCTACGAGCAGTACTTC CAISTRDSTYEQYF
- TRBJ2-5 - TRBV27 TGTGCCAGCAGTTTAGGCCTTTGGGAGACCCAGTACTTC CASSLGLWETQYF
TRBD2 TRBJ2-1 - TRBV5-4 TGTGCCAGCAGCTTGGGGGGACTAGCGGGATTGAATGAGCAGTTCTTC CASSLGGLAGLNEQFF
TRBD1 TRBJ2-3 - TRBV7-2 TGTGCCAGCAGCTTAGCGGGGACAGGGGGCTTTCAAGATACGCAGTATTTT CASSLAGTGGFQDTQYF
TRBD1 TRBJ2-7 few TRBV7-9 TGTGCCAGCAGCACATCTCTCCCCGGGACAGGGATGTACGAGCAGTACTTC CASSTSLPGTGMYEQYF
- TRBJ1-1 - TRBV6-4 TGTGCCAGCAGACCCGGAGAAGGGAACACTGAAGCTTTCTTT CASRPGEGNTEAFF
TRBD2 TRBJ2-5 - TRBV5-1 TGCGCCAGCATGGGCGGGGGGGCCGGAGAGACCCAGTACTTC CASMGGGAGETQYF
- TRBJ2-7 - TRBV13 TGTGCCAGCAGCCTAAGGACTGAGCAGTACTTC CASSLRTEQYF
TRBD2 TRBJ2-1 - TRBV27 TGTGCCAGCAGAGATCCGGGACTAGCGGGGAAGTATGAGCAGTTCTTC CASRDPGLAGKYEQFF